A selection of T cell receptor beta chains follows, all from one sample in a study of molecular identifiers for immune sequencing clone quantification. A single record per CDR3 protein comes from TCRdb applying MiXCR to the PCR reads. The sample includes a few hundred thousand distinct CDR3 sequences, 24% of them seen just once. Sequencing was performed on naive CD8+ T cells from blood, with Jurkat cell RNA spiked in. The receptors derive from a human donor in good health. Some libraries in this study had Jurkat cell RNA spiked in. Both conserved end residues are part of each CDR3. D genes are given only for firm matches. Clone size is given for some rows only: seen once, a few or many times, or a class if the clone is expanded.

TRBD1 | TRBJ2-7 | TRBV19 | - | TGTGCCAGTAGTATAGGACAGGGGGATTGCGAGCAGTACTTC | CASSIGQGDCEQYF
TRBD1 | TRBJ2-5 | TRBV12-3/TRBV12-4 | - | TGTGCCAGCAGTTCCGGACAGGGTAAAGAGACCCAGTACTTC | CASSSGQGKETQYF
- | TRBJ2-7 | TRBV2 | few | TGTGCCAGCAGAGGGACATCCCCCTACGAGCAGTACTTC | CASRGTSPYEQYF
- | TRBJ1-5 | TRBV12-5 | - | TGTGCTAGTGGTTTGTTACATGGGTCGGGGGATAGCAATCAGCCCCAGCATTTT | CASGLLHGSGDSNQPQHF
TRBD1 | TRBJ2-6 | TRBV7-6 | many | TGTGCCAGCAGCCCCGGGACAGCCTCTGGGGCCAACGTCCTGACTTTC | CASSPGTASGANVLTF
- | TRBJ1-1 | TRBV29-1 | - | TGCAGCGTTCTTGCGTTCACTGAAGCTTTCTTT | CSVLAFTEAFF
- | TRBJ2-7 | TRBV12-3/TRBV12-4 | few | TGTGCCAGCACCCCCCCCGTCGGACACGGCTACGAGCAGTACTTC | CASTPPVGHGYEQYF
- | TRBJ2-6 | TRBV6-2/TRBV6-3 | many | TGTGCCAGCAGTTTTGCCCTAGCGGGGGCCAACGTCCTGACTTTC | CASSFALAGANVLTF
- | TRBJ2-5 | TRBV11-2 | few | TGTGCCAGCAGCTTAGTTGGAACAGACCAAGAGACCCAGTACTTC | CASSLVGTDQETQYF
- | TRBJ1-5 | TRBV9 | few | TGTGCCAGCAGCACAGACAGCAATCAGCCCCAGCATTTT | CASSTDSNQPQHF
- | TRBJ2-3 | TRBV7-9 | many | TGTGCCAGCAGCCCACCGACAGTCAACACAGATACGCAGTATTTT | CASSPPTVNTDTQYF
- | TRBJ1-1 | TRBV13 | - | TGTGGCAGCAGCTTAGTGAGCACTGAAGCTTTCTTT | CGSSLVSTEAFF
- | TRBJ2-2 | TRBV6-6 | many | TGTGCCAGCAGCAAATGGACGACGAACACCGGGGAGCTGTTTTTT | CASSKWTTNTGELFF
TRBD1 | TRBJ2-7 | TRBV20-1 | many | TGCAGTGCTAGTCCAGGGGGCTACGAGCAGTACTTC | CSASPGGYEQYF
- | TRBJ1-2 | TRBV4-3 | - | TGCGCCAGCAGCCAAGATTTAGGGACGGGGAGCTATGGCTACACCTTC | CASSQDLGTGSYGYTF
- | TRBJ2-1 | TRBV6-5 | few | TGTGCCAGCAGTTACTCTGCTAGCCGGTGGGAGCAGTTCTTC | CASSYSASRWEQFF
TRBD2 | TRBJ2-1 | TRBV4-3 | - | TGCGCCAGCAGCCAAGGTCAACTAGCGGGATATGAGCAGTTCTTC | CASSQGQLAGYEQFF
- | TRBJ1-1 | TRBV7-9 | many | TGTGCCAGCAGCGTTTTTCTGGGCCAGAACACTGAAGCTTTCTTT | CASSVFLGQNTEAFF
- | TRBJ2-1 | TRBV9 | few | TGTGCCAGCAGCGCATCCGGGACTGTTTACAATGAGCAGTTCTTC | CASSASGTVYNEQFF
- | TRBJ2-1 | TRBV7-9 | many | TGTGCCAGCAGCTTAGTAGACTGGGGGAATGAGCAGTTCTTC | CASSLVDWGNEQFF
- | TRBJ2-3 | TRBV12-3/TRBV12-4 | - | TGTGCCAGCAGTTTAGCGCAGGGGGGCAGCACAGATACGCAGTATTTT | CASSLAQGGSTDTQYF
- | TRBJ1-5 | TRBV6-6 | few | TGTGCCAGCAACCTACAGGAAGGTTTTGCTCCCCAGCATTTT | CASNLQEGFAPQHF
- | TRBJ2-2 | TRBV14 | many | TGTGCCAGCAGCCTAGCGACTACGAACACCGGGGAGCTGTTTTTT | CASSLATTNTGELFF
TRBD1 | TRBJ2-7 | TRBV6-5 | - | TGTGCCAGCAGTTACGGGACAGGCAACTACGAGCAGTACTTC | CASSYGTGNYEQYF
TRBD2 | TRBJ2-5 | TRBV7-2 | - | TGTGCCAGCAGCTTAAATGATGGGAGGGCATTTCCAGAGACCCAGTACTTC | CASSLNDGRAFPETQYF
- | TRBJ2-6 | TRBV27 | - | TGTGCCAGCAGTTTATCCGCTGGGGCCAACGTCCTGACTTTC | CASSLSAGANVLTF
- | TRBJ1-5 | TRBV6-5 | few | TGTGCCAGCAGTGCGACTCAGGGTCAGCCCCAGCATTTT | CASSATQGQPQHF
TRBD1 | TRBJ2-7 | TRBV7-2 | many | TGTGCCAGCAGCTCGGGACAGAAAAGCCCCTACGAGCAGTACTTC | CASSSGQKSPYEQYF
TRBD1 | TRBJ2-1 | TRBV11-2 | - | TGTGCCAGCAGCTCCAGGACAGGAGAATCCTACAATGAGCAGTTCTTC | CASSSRTGESYNEQFF
- | TRBJ2-3 | TRBV11-2 | - | TGTGCCAGCAGCGATGACGCAGATACGCAGTATTTT | CASSDDADTQYF
- | TRBJ2-3 | TRBV27 | many | TGTGCCAGCAGTTTATCCCGCGGAGATACGCAGTATTTT | CASSLSRGDTQYF
TRBD1 | TRBJ1-3 | TRBV12-3/TRBV12-4 | - | TGTGCCAGCAGGGAGACAGGGGGTGGAAACACCATATATTTT | CASRETGGGNTIYF
- | TRBJ1-1 | TRBV5-1 | - | TGCGCCAGCAGCTTGAGTTGTGGGTTTGGCACTGAAGCTTTCTTT | CASSLSCGFGTEAFF
- | TRBJ2-2 | TRBV20-1 | - | TGCAGTGCTCGCCAAGGGGGGGGAACCGGGGAGCTGTTTTTT | CSARQGGGTGELFF
- | TRBJ2-7 | TRBV4-2 | many | TGTGCCAGCAGCCAAGATCCCTACGAGCAGTACTTC | CASSQDPYEQYF
- | TRBJ2-7 | TRBV5-1 | - | TGCGCCGGCAGCTTTTCGGCGGGCTACGAGCAGTACTTC | CAGSFSAGYEQYF
- | TRBJ2-7 | TRBV27 | many | TGTGCCAGCAGTTCGACAACATCGCCAACCTACGTAGAGCAGTACTTC | CASSSTTSPTYVEQYF
- | TRBJ1-1 | TRBV27 | - | TGTGCCATCGGGCCGACTTTCCTGGGCACTGAAGCTTTCTTT | CAIGPTFLGTEAFF
- | TRBJ2-1 | TRBV30 | many | TGTGCCTGGAGTGTTCTAGCGAGCTCCTACAATGAGCAGTTCTTC | CAWSVLASSYNEQFF
- | TRBJ1-2 | TRBV6-5 | few | TGTGCCAGCAGTCCAGACATCGCCCTAAACTATGGCTACACCTTC | CASSPDIALNYGYTF